The sequence of this TCR beta chain was determined in a study of T cell responses to AZD1222 COVID-19 vaccine. About the research overall: Second doses were pooled across both intervals (about 4 or about 12 weeks). General study points: Donors were mostly white British, more females; clonal diversity possibly underestimated.

Unmatched junction bases numbered 5, after V lost 5 bases and J lost 0 bases. Per germline, CDR1 KGHDR and CDR2 SFDVKD. The CDR3 is 16 amino acids. Clones were read by immunoSEQ multiplex PCR, and TCRdb kept only the in-frame ones, dropping some. Of fewer than 200,000 clones listed, approximately 91% are singletons. A word on this clone: Its antigen is unknown.

The source material was peripheral blood, sampled on day 0 of AZD1222 vaccination. The sequence was obtained from an adult in good health. The V call is TRBV24-1, the J call TRBJ2-2; TRBD1 agrees at 7 bases. In nucleotides, the CDR3 is TGTGCCACCAGTGGAACAACAGGGGCGAACACCGGGGAGCTGTTTTTT. Translating it yields CATSGTTGANTGELFF.